This TCR beta chain was obtained from a study of blood T cell repertoires in COVID-19. Looked up from germline, CDR1 is MDHEN and CDR2 is SYDVKM. With 2 bases removed from V and 3 bases from J, the gap between germline ends came to 7 bases. The CDR3 totals 13 residues. Assay: immunoSEQ multiplex PCR; the TCRdb copy retains only in-frame clones and omits some. The data hold 70,000 to 95,000 clones, with around 80% observed a single time. V usage is TRBV28 and J usage is TRBJ1-1; D may be TRBD1 (5 bases). Sequencing was carried out using peripheral blood. This sequence was found in a human donor in a cohort sampled during active COVID-19. CDR3 sequence: CASSLGRDTEAFF. The DNA of the CDR3 is TGTGCCAGCAGTTTAGGCAGGGACACTGAAGCTTTCTTT.